Listed below are T cell receptor beta chains from one sample, sequenced in a study of OX40 agonist ivuxolimab in advanced cancers. Data came from immunoSEQ multiplex PCR; TCRdb stores just in-frame clones and leaves some out. This table has around 94,000 clones, approximately 92% appearing once. The sequences come from CD4+ or CD8+ T cells sorted from blood, collected in a trial of the OX40 agonist ivuxolimab. The receptors come from an adult with an advanced solid tumor such as melanoma, head and neck, liver or kidney cancer. The conserved cysteine and the conserved F or W are not part of the CDR3 here. D genes are given only for firm matches.

V	J	D	CDR3
TRBV4-1	TRBJ2-7	-	ASSQESGPAYEQY
TRBV6-1	TRBJ2-7	-	ASILHQYEQY
TRBV6-5	TRBJ2-5	-	ASSWGGEETQY
TRBV2	TRBJ1-2	-	ASSKGAIRYT
TRBV28	TRBJ1-6	TRBD1	ASRDHRGLNSPLH
TRBV6-6	TRBJ1-6	TRBD1	ATWDRGSYNSPLH
TRBV4-2	TRBJ2-3	-	ASSQGDTQY
TRBV29-1	TRBJ1-2	-	SAKTDYGYT
TRBV27	TRBJ1-1	TRBD1	ASSLRGQGMNTEAF
TRBV28	TRBJ1-2	TRBD1	ASSLGRGFLQGYT
TRBV5-1	TRBJ1-2	-	ASSSGPRGYT
TRBV6-1	TRBJ2-2	TRBD2	ASSDGLAGANTGELF
TRBV7-3	TRBJ2-2	TRBD2	ASSLGVAGEAGELF
TRBV6-1	TRBJ2-1	TRBD2	ASSKTLAGYEQF
TRBV6-5	TRBJ2-7	-	ASSYRGYDEQY
TRBV2	TRBJ1-3	-	ASSGGDSSGNTIY
TRBV4-3	TRBJ1-2	-	ASSQDLRGPLAKGYT